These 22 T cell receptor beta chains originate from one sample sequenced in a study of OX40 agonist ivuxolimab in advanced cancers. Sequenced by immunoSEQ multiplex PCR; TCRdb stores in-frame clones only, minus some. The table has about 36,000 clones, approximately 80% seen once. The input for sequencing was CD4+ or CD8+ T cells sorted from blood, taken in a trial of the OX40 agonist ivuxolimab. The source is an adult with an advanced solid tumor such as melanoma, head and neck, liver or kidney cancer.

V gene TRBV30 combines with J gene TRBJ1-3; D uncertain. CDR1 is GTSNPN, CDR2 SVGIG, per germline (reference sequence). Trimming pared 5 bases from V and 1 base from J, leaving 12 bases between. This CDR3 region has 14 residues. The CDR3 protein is CAWGGIGSGNTIYF. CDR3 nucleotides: TGTGCCTGGGGAGGAATTGGATCTGGAAACACCATATATTTT.

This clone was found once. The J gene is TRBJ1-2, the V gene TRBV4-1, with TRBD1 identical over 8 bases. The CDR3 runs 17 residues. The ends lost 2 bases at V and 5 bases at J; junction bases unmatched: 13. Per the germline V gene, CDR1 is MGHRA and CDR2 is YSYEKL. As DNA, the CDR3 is TGCGCCAGCAGCCAAATTCAGGGGGCTCAGGGAACATATGGCTACACCTTC. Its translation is CASSQIQGAQGTYGYTF.

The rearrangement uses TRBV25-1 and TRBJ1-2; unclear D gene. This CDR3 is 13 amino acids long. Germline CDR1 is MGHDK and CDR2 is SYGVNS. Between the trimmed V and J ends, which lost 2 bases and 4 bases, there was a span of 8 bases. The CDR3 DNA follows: TGTGCCAGCAGTGAAGGAGGGCTCTATGGCTACACCTTC. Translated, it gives CASSEGGLYGYTF.

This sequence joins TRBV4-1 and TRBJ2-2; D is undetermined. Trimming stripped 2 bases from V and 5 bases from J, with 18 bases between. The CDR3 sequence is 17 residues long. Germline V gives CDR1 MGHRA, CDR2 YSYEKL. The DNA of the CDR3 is TGCGCCAGCAGCCAAATGAGCAAACTCCGAACTACCGGGGAGCTGTTTTTT. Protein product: CASSQMSKLRTTGELFF.

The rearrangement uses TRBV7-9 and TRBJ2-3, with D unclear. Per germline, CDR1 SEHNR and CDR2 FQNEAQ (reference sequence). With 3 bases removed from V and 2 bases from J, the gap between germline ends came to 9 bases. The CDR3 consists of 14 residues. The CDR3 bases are TGTGCCAGCAGCTTTGGTCAGAACACAGATACGCAGTATTTT. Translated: CASSFGQNTDTQYF.

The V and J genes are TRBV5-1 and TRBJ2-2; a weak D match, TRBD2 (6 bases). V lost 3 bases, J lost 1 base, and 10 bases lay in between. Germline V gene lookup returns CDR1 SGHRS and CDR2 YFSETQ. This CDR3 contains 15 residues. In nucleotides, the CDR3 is TGCGCCAGCAGCTCCACCGGGGGGAACACCGGGGAGCTGTTTTTT. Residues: CASSSTGGNTGELFF.

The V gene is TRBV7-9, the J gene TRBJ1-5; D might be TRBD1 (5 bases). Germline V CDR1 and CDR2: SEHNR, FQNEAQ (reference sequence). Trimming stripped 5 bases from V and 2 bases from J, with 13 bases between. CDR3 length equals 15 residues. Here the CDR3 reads CASSHVSGGNQPQHF. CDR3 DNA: TGTGCCAGCAGCCACGTATCGGGGGGCAATCAGCCCCAGCATTTT.

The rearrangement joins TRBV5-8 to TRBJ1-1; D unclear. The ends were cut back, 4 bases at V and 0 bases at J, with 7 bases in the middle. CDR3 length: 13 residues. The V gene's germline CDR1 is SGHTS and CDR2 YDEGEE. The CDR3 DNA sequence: TGTGCCAGCAGCCCGATTGTGAACACTGAAGCTTTCTTT. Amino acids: CASSPIVNTEAFF.

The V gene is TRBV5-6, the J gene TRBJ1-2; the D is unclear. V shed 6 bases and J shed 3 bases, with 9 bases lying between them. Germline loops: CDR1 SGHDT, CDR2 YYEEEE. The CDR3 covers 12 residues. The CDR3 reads CASTHDDYGYTF. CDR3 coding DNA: TGTGCCAGCACCCACGATGACTATGGCTACACCTTC.

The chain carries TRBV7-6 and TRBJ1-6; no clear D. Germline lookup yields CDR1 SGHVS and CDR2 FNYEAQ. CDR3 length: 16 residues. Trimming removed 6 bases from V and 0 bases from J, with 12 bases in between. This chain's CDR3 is CASSRDPSSYNSPLHF. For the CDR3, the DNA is TGTGCCAGCAGTAGAGATCCGAGCTCCTATAATTCACCCCTCCACTTT.

The CDR3 sequence: CAGSIAGGDTQYF. CDR3 nucleotides: TGTGCCGGGTCCATAGCGGGTGGAGATACGCAGTATTTT. This chain uses TRBV7-2 with TRBJ2-3; 7 nucleotides match TRBD2. Germline CDR1 is SGHTA and CDR2 is FQGNSA. The trim removed 11 bases at V and 5 bases at J, leaving 10 bases unmatched. The CDR3 length is 13 residues.

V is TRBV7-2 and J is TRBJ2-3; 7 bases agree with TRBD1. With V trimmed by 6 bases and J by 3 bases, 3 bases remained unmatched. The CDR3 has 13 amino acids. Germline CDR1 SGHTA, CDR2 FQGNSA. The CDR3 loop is CASRKQGTDTQYF. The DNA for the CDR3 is TGTGCCAGCAGAAAACAGGGGACAGATACGCAGTATTTT.

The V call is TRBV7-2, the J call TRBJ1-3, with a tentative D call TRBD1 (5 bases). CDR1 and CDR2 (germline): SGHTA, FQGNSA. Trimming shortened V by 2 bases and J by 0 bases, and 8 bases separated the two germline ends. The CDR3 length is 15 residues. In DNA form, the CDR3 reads TGTGCCAGCAGCTTAAGGGGCAGCTCTGGAAACACCATATATTTT. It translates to CASSLRGSSGNTIYF.

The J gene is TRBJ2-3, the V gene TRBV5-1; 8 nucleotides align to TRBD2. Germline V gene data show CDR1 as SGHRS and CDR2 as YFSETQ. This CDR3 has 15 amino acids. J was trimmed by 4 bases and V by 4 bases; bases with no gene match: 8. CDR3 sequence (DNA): TGCGCCAGCAGCCCTGTGAGCGGGGGTCCAGATACGCAGTATTTT. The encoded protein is CASSPVSGGPDTQYF.

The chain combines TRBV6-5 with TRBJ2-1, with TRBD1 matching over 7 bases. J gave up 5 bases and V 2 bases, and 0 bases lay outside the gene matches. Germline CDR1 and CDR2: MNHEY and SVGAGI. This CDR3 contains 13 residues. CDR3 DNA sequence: TGTGCCAGCAGTTACGGGACAGACAATGAGCAGTTCTTC. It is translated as CASSYGTDNEQFF.

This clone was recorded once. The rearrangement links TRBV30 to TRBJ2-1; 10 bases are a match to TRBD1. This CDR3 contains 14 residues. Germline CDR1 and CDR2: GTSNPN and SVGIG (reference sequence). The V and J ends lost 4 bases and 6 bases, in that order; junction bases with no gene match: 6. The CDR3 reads CAWKRDRGSNEQFF. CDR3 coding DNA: TGTGCCTGGAAGCGGGACAGGGGTTCCAATGAGCAGTTCTTC.

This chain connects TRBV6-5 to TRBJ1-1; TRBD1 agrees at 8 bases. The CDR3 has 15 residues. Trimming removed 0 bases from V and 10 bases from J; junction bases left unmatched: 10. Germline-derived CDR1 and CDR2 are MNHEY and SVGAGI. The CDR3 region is CASSYSSAGGLRAFF. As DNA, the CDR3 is TGTGCCAGCAGTTACTCCTCGGCAGGGGGCTTAAGAGCTTTCTTT.

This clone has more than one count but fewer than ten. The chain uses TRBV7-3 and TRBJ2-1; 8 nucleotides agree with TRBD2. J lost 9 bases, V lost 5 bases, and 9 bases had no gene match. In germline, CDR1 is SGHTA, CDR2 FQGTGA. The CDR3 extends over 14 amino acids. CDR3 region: CASSPSSGGGEQFF. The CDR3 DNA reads TGTGCCAGCAGCCCCTCCAGCGGGGGAGGTGAGCAGTTCTTC.

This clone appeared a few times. CDR3 bases: TGTGCCAGCAGCTCGGGACTAGCGGGGGGTCAAGAGACCCAGTACTTC. Its protein product is CASSSGLAGGQETQYF. The chain carries TRBV5-6 and TRBJ2-5; 15 bases match TRBD2. V dropped 3 bases and J dropped 2; count of bases not matched to a gene: 2. The length of the CDR3 is 16 residues. Per germline, CDR1 SGHDT and CDR2 YYEEEE.

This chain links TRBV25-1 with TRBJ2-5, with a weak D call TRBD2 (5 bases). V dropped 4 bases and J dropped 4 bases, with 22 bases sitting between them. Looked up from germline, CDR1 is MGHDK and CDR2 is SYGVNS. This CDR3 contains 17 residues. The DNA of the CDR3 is TGTGCCAGCAGTGCCCCAATCGGGAAGGGTTATGTAGAGACCCAGTACTTC. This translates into CASSAPIGKGYVETQYF.

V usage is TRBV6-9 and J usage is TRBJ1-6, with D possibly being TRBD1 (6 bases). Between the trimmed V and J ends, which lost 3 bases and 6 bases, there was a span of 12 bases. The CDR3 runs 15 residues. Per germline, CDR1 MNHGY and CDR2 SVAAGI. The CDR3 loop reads CASSYGGALNSPLHF. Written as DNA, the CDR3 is TGTGCCAGCAGTTACGGGGGGGCGCTTAATTCACCCCTCCACTTT.

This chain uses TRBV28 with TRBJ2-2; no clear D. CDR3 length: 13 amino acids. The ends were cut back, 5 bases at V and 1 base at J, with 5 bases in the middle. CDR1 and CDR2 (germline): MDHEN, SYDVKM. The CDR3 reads CASSHQNTGELFF. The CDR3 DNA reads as TGTGCCAGCAGTCATCAGAACACCGGGGAGCTGTTTTTT.